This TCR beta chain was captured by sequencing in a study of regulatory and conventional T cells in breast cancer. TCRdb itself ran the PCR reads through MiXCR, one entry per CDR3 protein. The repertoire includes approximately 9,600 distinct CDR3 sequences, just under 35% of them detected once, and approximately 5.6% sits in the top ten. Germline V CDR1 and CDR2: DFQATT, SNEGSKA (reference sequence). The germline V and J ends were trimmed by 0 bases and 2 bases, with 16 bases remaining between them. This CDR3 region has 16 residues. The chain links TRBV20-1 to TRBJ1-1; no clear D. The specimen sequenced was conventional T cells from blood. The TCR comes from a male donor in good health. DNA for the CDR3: TGCAGTGCTAGAGACCCCGCGGGGAGGCCCAACACTGAAGCTTTCTTT. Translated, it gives CSARDPAGRPNTEAFF.